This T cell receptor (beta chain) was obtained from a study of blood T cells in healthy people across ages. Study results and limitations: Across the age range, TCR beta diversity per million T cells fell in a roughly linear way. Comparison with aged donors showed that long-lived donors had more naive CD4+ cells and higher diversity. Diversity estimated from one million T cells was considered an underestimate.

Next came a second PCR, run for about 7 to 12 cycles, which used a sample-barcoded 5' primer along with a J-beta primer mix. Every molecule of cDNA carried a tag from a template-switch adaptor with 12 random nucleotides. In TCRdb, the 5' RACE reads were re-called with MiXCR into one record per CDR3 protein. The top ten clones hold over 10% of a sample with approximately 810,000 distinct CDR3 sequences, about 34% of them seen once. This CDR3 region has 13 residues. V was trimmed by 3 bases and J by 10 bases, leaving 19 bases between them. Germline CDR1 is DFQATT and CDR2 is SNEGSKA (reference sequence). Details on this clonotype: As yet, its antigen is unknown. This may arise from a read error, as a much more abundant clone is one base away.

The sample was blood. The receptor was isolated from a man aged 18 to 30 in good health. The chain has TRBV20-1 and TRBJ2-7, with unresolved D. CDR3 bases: TGCAGTGCTAGTTCAGGCCTACAAGAGGCCCAGTACTTC. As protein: CSASSGLQEAQYF.